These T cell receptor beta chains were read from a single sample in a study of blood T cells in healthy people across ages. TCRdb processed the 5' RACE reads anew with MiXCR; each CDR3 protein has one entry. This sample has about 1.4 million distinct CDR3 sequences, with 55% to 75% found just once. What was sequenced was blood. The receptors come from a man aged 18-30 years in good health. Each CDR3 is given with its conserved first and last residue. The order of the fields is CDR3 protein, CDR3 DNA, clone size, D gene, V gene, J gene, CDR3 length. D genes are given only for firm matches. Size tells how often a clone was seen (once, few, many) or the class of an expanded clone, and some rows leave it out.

CASGLIRLAGLDSNTGELFF	TGTGCTAGTGGTTTGATCCGACTAGCGGGACTCGACTCGAACACCGGGGAGCTGTTTTTT	-	TRBD2	TRBV12-5	TRBJ2-2	20
CSVIQGYTGELFF	TGCAGCGTTATTCAGGGCTACACCGGGGAGCTGTTTTTT	few	-	TRBV29-1	TRBJ2-2	13
CASSYTRVPFTGELFF	TGTGCCAGCAGTTACACCAGGGTCCCCTTCACCGGGGAGCTGTTTTTT	-	-	TRBV6-5	TRBJ2-2	16
CASSLGRQAYGYTF	TGTGCCAGCAGCTTAGGACGACAGGCGTATGGCTACACCTTC	few	-	TRBV11-2	TRBJ1-2	14
CASSSVDSKDTQYF	TGCGCCAGCAGCTCTGTGGACAGCAAAGATACGCAGTATTTT	-	-	TRBV5-1	TRBJ2-3	14
CASSSSLDQPQHF	TGTGCCAGCAGCTCAAGCTTAGACCAGCCCCAGCATTTT	-	-	TRBV9	TRBJ1-5	13
CASSNRASDTQYF	TGTGCCAGCAGCAATAGGGCCTCAGATACGCAGTATTTT	-	-	TRBV7-2	TRBJ2-3	13
CSARWDRGGVGNIQYF	TGCAGTGCTAGATGGGACAGGGGCGGTGTGGGGAACATTCAGTACTTC	-	TRBD1	TRBV20-1	TRBJ2-4	16
CASSEDRGPLTYGQYF	TGCGCCAGCTCGGAGGACAGGGGGCCGTTAACCTACGGGCAGTACTTC	once	TRBD1	TRBV5-1	TRBJ2-7	16
CASSHLSGGRNEQFF	TGTGCCAGCAGCCACCTTAGCGGGGGGCGCAATGAGCAGTTCTTC	-	TRBD2	TRBV4-2	TRBJ2-1	15
CSVLRDDRYEQYF	TGCAGCGTCCTAAGGGACGACCGGTACGAGCAGTACTTC	-	-	TRBV29-1	TRBJ2-7	13
CASSLRLSPDIRYF	TGTGCCAGCAGCTTGAGATTATCGCCGGACATCCGGTACTTC	-	-	TRBV5-6	TRBJ2-7	14
CASNGQGSQPQHF	TGTGCCAGCAACGGGCAGGGTAGTCAGCCCCAGCATTTT	-	-	TRBV2	TRBJ1-5	13
CASSQYLAGEQFF	TGCGCCAGCAGCCAATACTTGGCGGGTGAGCAGTTCTTC	-	-	TRBV4-1	TRBJ2-1	13
CASSGLSGRSYNEQFF	TGTGCCAGCAGTGGCCTGAGCGGCCGCTCCTACAATGAGCAGTTCTTC	-	-	TRBV27	TRBJ2-1	16
CASTQLGDSNTGELFF	TGTGCCAGCACCCAATTGGGGGATTCGAACACCGGGGAGCTGTTTTTT	-	-	TRBV12-3/TRBV12-4	TRBJ2-2	16
CASSPTGETYNEQFF	TGTGCCAGCAGTCCGACAGGGGAAACCTACAATGAGCAGTTCTTC	-	TRBD1	TRBV6-2/TRBV6-3	TRBJ2-1	15
CASSYRDRGANEQFF	TGTGCCAGCAGTTACCGGGACAGGGGTGCTAATGAGCAGTTCTTC	-	TRBD1	TRBV6-2/TRBV6-3	TRBJ2-1	15
CASSQGGRFMNTEAFF	TGCGCCAGCAGCCAAGGCGGACGGTTCATGAACACTGAAGCTTTCTTT	-	-	TRBV4-3	TRBJ1-1	16
CASSLVIGGETQYF	TGTGCCAGCAGCTTAGTTATAGGGGGGGAGACCCAGTACTTC	-	-	TRBV7-6	TRBJ2-5	14
CASSESVVSLRTGTDTQYF	TGCGCCAGCAGTGAGTCTGTCGTAAGTCTGCGTACAGGCACAGATACGCAGTATTTT	-	-	TRBV10-2	TRBJ2-3	19
CSVSEQFF	TGCAGTGTGAGTGAGCAGTTCTTC	few	-	TRBV20-1	TRBJ2-1	8
CASSYSGANSPLHF	TGTGCCAGCAGTTACTCGGGGGCGAATTCACCCCTCCACTTT	-	-	TRBV6-5	TRBJ1-6	14
CASSLAPTQGLYEQYF	TGTGCCAGCAGCTTAGCGCCGACCCAGGGGTTATACGAGCAGTACTTC	-	-	TRBV11-2	TRBJ2-7	16
CSASDPENYYGYTF	TGCAGCGCCTCAGATCCAGAAAATTACTATGGCTACACCTTC	-	-	TRBV29-1	TRBJ1-2	14
CSARTWGNMNTEAFF	TGCAGTGCTAGGACCTGGGGTAACATGAACACTGAAGCTTTCTTT	-	-	TRBV20-1	TRBJ1-1	15
CASSPQGGLAALSRTQYF	TGTGCCAGCAGTCCCCAGGGCGGACTAGCGGCCCTGTCCAGGACGCAGTATTTT	-	TRBD2	TRBV25-1	TRBJ2-3	18
CASSLSKDRVFSTNEKLFF	TGTGCCAGCAGCTTGTCCAAGGACAGGGTCTTTTCCACTAATGAAAAACTGTTTTTT	-	TRBD1	TRBV7-2	TRBJ1-4	19
CASSPGDFYTGELFF	TGTGCCAGCAGTCCTGGGGACTTCTACACCGGGGAGCTGTTTTTT	-	-	TRBV27	TRBJ2-2	15
CSTQGGDEQYF	TGCAGCACACAAGGAGGGGACGAGCAGTACTTC	-	-	TRBV29-1	TRBJ2-7	11
CSVVWLRDADTQYF	TGCAGCGTTGTATGGTTGCGGGATGCAGATACGCAGTATTTT	-	-	TRBV29-1	TRBJ2-3	14
CSVAGVLYTEAFF	TGCAGCGTTGCAGGGGTACTGTACACTGAAGCTTTCTTT	once	-	TRBV29-1	TRBJ1-1	13
CASSQMSLSSYEQYF	TGTGCCAGCAGCCAAATGAGCCTAAGCTCCTACGAGCAGTACTTC	few	-	TRBV11-2	TRBJ2-7	15
CAISESLDGETQYF	TGTGCCATCAGTGAGTCGTTAGACGGAGAGACCCAGTACTTC	few	-	TRBV10-3	TRBJ2-5	14
CSAPDVSSYNEQFF	TGCAGTGCTCCCGACGTCAGCTCCTACAATGAGCAGTTCTTC	many	-	TRBV20-1	TRBJ2-1	14
CASSSRRIARHYGYTF	TGTGCCAGCAGTTCCCGAAGGATTGCCCGGCACTATGGCTACACCTTC	-	-	TRBV28	TRBJ1-2	16
CASSLRTSGGDNEQFF	TGTGCCAGCAGCCTCCGGACTAGCGGGGGAGACAATGAGCAGTTCTTC	-	TRBD2	TRBV13	TRBJ2-1	16
CAIYFFSGMGETQYF	TGTGCCATCTACTTTTTCAGTGGGATGGGGGAGACCCAGTACTTC	-	-	TRBV2	TRBJ2-5	15
CAGSQLDAHATQYF	TGTGCCGGCAGCCAATTGGACGCCCATGCGACCCAGTACTTC	-	-	TRBV14	TRBJ2-5	14
CAISDPPGGIDEQFF	TGTGCCATCAGTGACCCCCCCGGAGGGATCGATGAGCAGTTCTTC	-	-	TRBV10-3	TRBJ2-1	15
CASSQPRDGRRVVHEQYF	TGTGCCAGCAGCCAGCCCCGGGACGGGCGAAGGGTTGTGCACGAGCAGTACTTC	-	-	TRBV14	TRBJ2-7	18
CASSGTGWNTGELFF	TGCGCCAGCAGCGGGACTGGGTGGAACACCGGGGAGCTGTTTTTT	-	-	TRBV5-1	TRBJ2-2	15
CASSHLTGGNADTQYF	TGCGCCAGCAGCCACCTGACAGGGGGCAACGCAGATACGCAGTATTTT	-	TRBD1	TRBV4-3	TRBJ2-3	16
CASSQDQSGHYPDTQYF	TGTGCCAGCAGCCAAGATCAATCGGGACACTACCCAGATACGCAGTATTTT	-	-	TRBV14	TRBJ2-3	17
CSVEVTAGEAGYTF	TGCAGCGTTGAAGTAACGGCAGGGGAGGCTGGCTACACCTTC	few	-	TRBV29-1	TRBJ1-2	14
CSVGWAVSSYNEQFF	TGCAGCGTTGGGTGGGCAGTTTCCTCCTACAATGAGCAGTTCTTC	few	-	TRBV29-1	TRBJ2-1	15
CASSVGPANEQYF	TGTGCCAGCAGCGTCGGGCCCGCAAATGAGCAGTACTTC	-	-	TRBV5-6	TRBJ2-5	13
CASSQGPGQNSPLHF	TGCGCCAGCAGCCAAGGACCAGGGCAAAATTCACCCCTCCACTTT	-	-	TRBV4-1	TRBJ1-6	15